This T cell receptor (beta chain) was captured by sequencing in a study of T cells after yellow fever vaccination. Study-level results: Most primary-vaccination clones recurred post-booster (just under 98% CD4, 88% CD8).

At least ten counts were recorded for this clonotype. Antigen specificity is unknown. It was through 5'RACE template switching that TCR cDNA was made, with a universal primer site and UMIs added. TCRdb called the 5' RACE reads again in MiXCR, with one record for every CDR3 protein. The sample has roughly 340,000 distinct CDR3 sequences; 3% to 4.5% are singletons. The sequencing here drew on PBMCs, taken 5 days after the yellow fever booster vaccination. The sequence derives from a young man who received the YFV17D yellow fever vaccine.

CDR3 in DNA: TGCGCCAGCAGCCGGGACAGGGACTACGAGCAGTACGTC. This translates into CASSRDRDYEQYV. The rearrangement joins TRBV5-1 to TRBJ2-7; TRBD1 agrees at 9 bases. V was pared by 4 bases and J by 3 bases, with 2 bases of the junction left unmatched. This CDR3 comprises 13 residues. Germline V gene lookup returns CDR1 SGHRS and CDR2 YFSETQ.